The rows below give T cell receptor beta chains drawn from one sample of a study of blood T cell repertoires in COVID-19. Assay: immunoSEQ multiplex PCR; the TCRdb copy retains only in-frame clones and omits some. The sample holds 200,000 to 250,000 clones, 80% to 90% seen once. The sequenced sample was peripheral blood. The receptor source for this set is a man between 50 and 59 years old with acute or convalescent COVID-19. Each CDR3 is given without its conserved first and last residue. Each record gives: V gene, D gene, clone size, CDR3 protein. The D gene is left open where the match is weak. Clone size is shown for a subset of rows, as once, few, many or a class of expanded clone.

TRBV5-1	-	-	ASSLTAGNTEAF
TRBV6-5	TRBD2	-	ASSTSGATYEQY
TRBV7-8	-	-	ASSSTDQPQH
TRBV4-1	TRBD1	-	ASSQAGTGNSPLH
TRBV5-1	-	-	ASSPDRGLMNTEAF
TRBV7-2	-	-	ASSTAGAKNIQY
TRBV18	TRBD1	few	ASSLLGQAAASTNEKLF
TRBV18	-	-	ASSPGPNTEAF
TRBV19	-	-	ASLGRGELF
TRBV10-2	TRBD1	-	ASSSLRGREGYT
TRBV2	-	once	ASRQNYGYT
TRBV5-1	-	-	ASSKNPTGGHEQY
TRBV6-1	-	-	ASSEWREANTEAF
TRBV27	-	-	ASSLIGESYEQY
TRBV4-2	-	few	ASSLSDSNYGYT
TRBV3-1/TRBV3-2	TRBD1	once	ASSQPGQGASTEAF
TRBV2	-	-	ASSDGLAGNQPQH
TRBV27	TRBD1	-	ASRGTGAFRNTEAF
TRBV19	TRBD1	-	ASSPGTGVPNTEAF
TRBV7-6	-	once	ASSLFRGQLETQY
TRBV4-1	TRBD2	-	ASSPEGLERGGSTDTQY
TRBV5-1	TRBD1	once	ASSWRTGAQETQY
TRBV7-7	TRBD2	-	ASSLTSGGETQY
TRBV11-2	TRBD1	-	ASNLNRGRGSPLH
TRBV3-1/TRBV3-2	-	-	ASSYYTGELF